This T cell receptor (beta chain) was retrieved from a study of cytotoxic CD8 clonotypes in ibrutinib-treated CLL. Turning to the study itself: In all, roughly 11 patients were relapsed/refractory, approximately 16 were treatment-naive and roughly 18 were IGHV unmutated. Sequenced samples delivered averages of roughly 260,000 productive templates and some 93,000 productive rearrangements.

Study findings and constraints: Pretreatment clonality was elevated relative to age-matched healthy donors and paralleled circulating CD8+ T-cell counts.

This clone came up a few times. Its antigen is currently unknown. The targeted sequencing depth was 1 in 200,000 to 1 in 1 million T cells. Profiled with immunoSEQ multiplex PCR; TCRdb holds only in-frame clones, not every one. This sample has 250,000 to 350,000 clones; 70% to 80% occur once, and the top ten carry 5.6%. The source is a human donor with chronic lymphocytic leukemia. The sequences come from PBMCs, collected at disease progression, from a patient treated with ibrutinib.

CDR3 DNA: TGTGCCAGCAGTTTGACAGGGTGGGACTATGGCTACACCTTC. Translating it yields CASSLTGWDYGYTF. The J gene is TRBJ1-2, the V gene TRBV6-5; 7 bases map to TRBD1. V lost 4 bases to trimming and J lost 3 bases; unmatched junction nucleotides: 5. The CDR3 has 14 amino acids. The germline gives CDR1 MNHEY, CDR2 SVGAGI.